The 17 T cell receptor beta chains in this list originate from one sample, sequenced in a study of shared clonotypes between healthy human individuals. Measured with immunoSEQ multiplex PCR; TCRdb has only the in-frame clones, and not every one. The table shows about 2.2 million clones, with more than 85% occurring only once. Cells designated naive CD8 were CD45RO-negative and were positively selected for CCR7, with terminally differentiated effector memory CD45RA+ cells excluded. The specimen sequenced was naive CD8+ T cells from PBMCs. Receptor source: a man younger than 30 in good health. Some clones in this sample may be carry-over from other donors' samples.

This chain's CDR3 is CASSFAGRTGELFF. The CDR3 DNA is TGTGCCAGCAGTTTCGCAGGTCGGACCGGGGAGCTGTTTTTT. This chain connects TRBV27 to TRBJ2-2, with D unclear. In germline, CDR1 is MNHEY, CDR2 SMNVEV (reference sequence). This CDR3 comprises 14 residues. Trimming cost V 3 bases and J 5 bases, with 10 bases left between them.

CDR3 sequence (DNA): TGTGCCAGCAGCGTAGAGACAGGCTCTGCGAACACCGGGGAGCTGTTTTTT. Amino acid sequence: CASSVETGSANTGELFF. The rearrangement uses TRBV9 and TRBJ2-2; weak D call: TRBD1 (6 bases). CDR3 length equals 17 residues. Trimming removed 0 bases at V and 0 bases at J, with 12 bases between. Germline CDR1 and CDR2: SGDLS and YYNGEE.

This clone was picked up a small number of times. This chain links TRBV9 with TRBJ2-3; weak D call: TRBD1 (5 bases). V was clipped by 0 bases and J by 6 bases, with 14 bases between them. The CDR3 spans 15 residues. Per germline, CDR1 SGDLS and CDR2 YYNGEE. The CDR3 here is CASSVEPSQGDTQYF. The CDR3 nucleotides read TGTGCCAGCAGCGTAGAACCCTCTCAGGGCGATACGCAGTATTTT.

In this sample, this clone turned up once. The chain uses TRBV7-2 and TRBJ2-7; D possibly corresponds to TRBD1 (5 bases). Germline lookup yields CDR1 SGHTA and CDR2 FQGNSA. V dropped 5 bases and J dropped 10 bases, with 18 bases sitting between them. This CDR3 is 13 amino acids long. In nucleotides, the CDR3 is TGTGCCAGCAGCCCTTTAAGGGGCAGGGAACAGTACTTC. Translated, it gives CASSPLRGREQYF.

The DNA for the CDR3 is TGTGCCATCAGTGAAGGGGAGGGCACTGAAGCTTTCTTT. It encodes CAISEGEGTEAFF. The chain recombines TRBV10-3 with TRBJ1-1; weak D call: TRBD1 (5 bases). Germline CDR1 and CDR2: ENHRY and SYGVKD. CDR3 length: 13 residues. Trimming cost V 3 bases and J 4 bases, with 9 bases left between them.

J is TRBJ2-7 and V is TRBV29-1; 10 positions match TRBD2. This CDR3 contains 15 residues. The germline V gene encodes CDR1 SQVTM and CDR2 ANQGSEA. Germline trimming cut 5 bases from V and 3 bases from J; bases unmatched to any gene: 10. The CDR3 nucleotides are TGCAGCGTTCACGTACTAGCGGGAAATTTCTACGAGCAGTACTTC. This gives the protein CSVHVLAGNFYEQYF.

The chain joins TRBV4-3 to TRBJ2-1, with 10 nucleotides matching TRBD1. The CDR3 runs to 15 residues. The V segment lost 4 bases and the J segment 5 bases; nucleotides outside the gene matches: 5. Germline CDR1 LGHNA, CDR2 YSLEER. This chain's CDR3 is CASSPGTGDHNEQFF. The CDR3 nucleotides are TGCGCCAGCAGCCCGGGGACAGGGGACCACAATGAGCAGTTCTTC.

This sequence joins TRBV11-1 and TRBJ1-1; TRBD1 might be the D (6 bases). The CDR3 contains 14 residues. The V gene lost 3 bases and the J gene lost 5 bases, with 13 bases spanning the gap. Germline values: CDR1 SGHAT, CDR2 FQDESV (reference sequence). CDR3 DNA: TGTGCCAGCAGCTTTTCAGGGGTTGGGACTGAAGCTTTCTTT. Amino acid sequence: CASSFSGVGTEAFF.

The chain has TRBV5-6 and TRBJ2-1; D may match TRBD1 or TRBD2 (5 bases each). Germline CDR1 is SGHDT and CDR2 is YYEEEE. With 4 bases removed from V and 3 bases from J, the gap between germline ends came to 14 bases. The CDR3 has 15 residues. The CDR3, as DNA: TGTGCCAGCAGCGGGGGTCGCACCCTCTACAATGAGCAGTTCTTC. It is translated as CASSGGRTLYNEQFF. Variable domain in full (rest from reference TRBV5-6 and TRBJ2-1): DAGVTQSPTHLIKTRGQQVTLRCSPKSGHDTVSWYQQALGQGPQFIFQYYEEEERQRGNFPDRFSGHQFPNYSSELNVNALLLGDSALYLCASSGGRTLYNEQFFGPGTRLTVL.

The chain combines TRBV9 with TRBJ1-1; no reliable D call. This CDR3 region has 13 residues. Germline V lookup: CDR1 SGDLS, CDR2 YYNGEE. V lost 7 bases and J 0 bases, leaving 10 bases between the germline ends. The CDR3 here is CASGEHMNTEAFF. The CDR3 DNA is TGTGCCAGCGGGGAGCATATGAACACTGAAGCTTTCTTT.

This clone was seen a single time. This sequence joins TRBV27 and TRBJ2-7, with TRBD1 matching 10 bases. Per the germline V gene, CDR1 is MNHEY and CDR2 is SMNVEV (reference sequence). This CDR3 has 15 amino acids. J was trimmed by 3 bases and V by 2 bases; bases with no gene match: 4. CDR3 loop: CASSLAWTGGYEQYF. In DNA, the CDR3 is TGTGCCAGCAGTTTAGCCTGGACAGGGGGCTACGAGCAGTACTTC.

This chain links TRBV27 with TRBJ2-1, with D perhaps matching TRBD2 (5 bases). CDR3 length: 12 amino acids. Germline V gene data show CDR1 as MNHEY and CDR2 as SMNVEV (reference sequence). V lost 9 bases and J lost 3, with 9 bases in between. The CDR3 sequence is CASRRDYNEQFF. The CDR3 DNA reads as TGTGCCAGTCGACGGGACTACAATGAGCAGTTCTTC.

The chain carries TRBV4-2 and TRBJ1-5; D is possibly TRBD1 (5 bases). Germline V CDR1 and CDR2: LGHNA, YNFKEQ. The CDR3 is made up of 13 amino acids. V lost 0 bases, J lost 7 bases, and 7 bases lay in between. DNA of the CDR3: TGTGCCAGCAGCCAAGAGGGGGTCCAGCCCCAGCATTTT. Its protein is CASSQEGVQPQHF.

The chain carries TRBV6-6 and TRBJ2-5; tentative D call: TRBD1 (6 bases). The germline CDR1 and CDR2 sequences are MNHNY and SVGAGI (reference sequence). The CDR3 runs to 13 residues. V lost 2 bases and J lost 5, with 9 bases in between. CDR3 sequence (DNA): TGTGCCAGCAGTTACGTCAGGGGCGAGACCCAGTACTTC. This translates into CASSYVRGETQYF.

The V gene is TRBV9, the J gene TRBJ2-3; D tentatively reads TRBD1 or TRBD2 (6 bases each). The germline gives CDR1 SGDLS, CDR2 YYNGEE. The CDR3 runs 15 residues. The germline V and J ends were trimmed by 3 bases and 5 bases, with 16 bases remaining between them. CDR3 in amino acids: CASSGRGRSGDTQYF. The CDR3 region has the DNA TGTGCCAGCAGCGGTCGGGGGCGCTCTGGAGATACGCAGTATTTT.

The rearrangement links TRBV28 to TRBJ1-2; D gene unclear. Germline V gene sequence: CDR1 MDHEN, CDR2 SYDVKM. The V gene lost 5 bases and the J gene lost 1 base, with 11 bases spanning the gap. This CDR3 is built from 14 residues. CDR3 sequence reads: CASSILTSNYGYTF. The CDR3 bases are TGTGCCAGCAGTATATTGACAAGTAACTATGGCTACACCTTC.

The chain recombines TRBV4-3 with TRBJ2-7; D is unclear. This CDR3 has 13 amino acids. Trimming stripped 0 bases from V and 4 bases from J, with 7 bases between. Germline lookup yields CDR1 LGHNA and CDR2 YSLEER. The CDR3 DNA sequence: TGCGCCAGCAGCCAAGACATCGAGTACGAGCAGTACTTC. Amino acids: CASSQDIEYEQYF.